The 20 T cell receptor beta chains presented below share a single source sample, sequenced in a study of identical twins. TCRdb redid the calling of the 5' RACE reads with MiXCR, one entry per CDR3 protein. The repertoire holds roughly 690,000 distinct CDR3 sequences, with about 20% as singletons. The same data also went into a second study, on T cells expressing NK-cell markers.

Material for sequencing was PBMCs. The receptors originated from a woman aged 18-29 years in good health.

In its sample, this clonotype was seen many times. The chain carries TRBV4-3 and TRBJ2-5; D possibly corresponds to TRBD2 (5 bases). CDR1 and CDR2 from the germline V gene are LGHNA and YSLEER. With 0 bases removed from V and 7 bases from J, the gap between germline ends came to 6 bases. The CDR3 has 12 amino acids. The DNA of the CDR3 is TGCGCCAGCAGCCAAGATCGGGGGACCCAGTACTTC. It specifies CASSQDRGTQYF.

The CDR3 nucleotides are TGCGCCAGCAGCCAAGAGGGCCACACTGAAGCTTTCTTT. Translation gives CASSQEGHTEAFF. The chain uses TRBV4-1 and TRBJ1-1; no firm D call. CDR1 and CDR2 (germline): MGHRA, YSYEKL. V lost 0 bases and J lost 3, with 5 bases in between. The CDR3 runs 13 residues.

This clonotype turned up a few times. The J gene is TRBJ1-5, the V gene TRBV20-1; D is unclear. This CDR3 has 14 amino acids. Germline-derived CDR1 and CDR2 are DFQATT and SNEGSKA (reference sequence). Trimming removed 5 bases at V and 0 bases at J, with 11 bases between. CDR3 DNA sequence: TGCAGTGCTGGCGGAAAGTTTAGCAATCAGCCCCAGCATTTT. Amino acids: CSAGGKFSNQPQHF.

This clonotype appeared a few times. The CDR3 bases are TGTGCCAGCAGCGTTTTGGGGACTAGCCTCTCCGAGCAGTACTTC. Its protein is CASSVLGTSLSEQYF. V gene TRBV9 combines with J gene TRBJ2-7, with TRBD2 identical over 9 bases. Germline CDR1 SGDLS, CDR2 YYNGEE. The J segment lost 6 bases and the V segment lost 2 bases, leaving 9 bases of the junction unmatched. The CDR3 loop spans 15 amino acids.

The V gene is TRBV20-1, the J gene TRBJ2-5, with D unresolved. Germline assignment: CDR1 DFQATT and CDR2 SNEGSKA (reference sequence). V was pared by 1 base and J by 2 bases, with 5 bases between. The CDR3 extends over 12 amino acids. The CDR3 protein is CSARGRQETQYF. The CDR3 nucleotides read TGCAGTGCTAGAGGCCGTCAAGAGACCCAGTACTTC.

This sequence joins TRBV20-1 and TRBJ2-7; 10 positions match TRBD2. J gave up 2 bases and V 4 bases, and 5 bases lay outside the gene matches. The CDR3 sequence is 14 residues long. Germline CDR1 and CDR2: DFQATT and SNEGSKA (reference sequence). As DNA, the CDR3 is TGCAGTGCTACTCTAGCGGGAGTGGCCTACGAGCAGTACTTC. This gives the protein CSATLAGVAYEQYF.

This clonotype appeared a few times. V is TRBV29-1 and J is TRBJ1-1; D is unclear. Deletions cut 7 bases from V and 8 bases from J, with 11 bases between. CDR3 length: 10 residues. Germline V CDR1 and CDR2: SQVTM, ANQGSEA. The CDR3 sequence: CSAKTEEAFF. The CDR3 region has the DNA TGCAGCGCCAAAACTGAGGAAGCTTTCTTT.

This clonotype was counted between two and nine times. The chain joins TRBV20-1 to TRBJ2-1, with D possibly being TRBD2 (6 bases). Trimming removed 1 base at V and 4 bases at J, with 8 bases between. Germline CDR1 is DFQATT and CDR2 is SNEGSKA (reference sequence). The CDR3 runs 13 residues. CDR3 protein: CSARVLAYNEQFF. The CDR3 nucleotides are TGCAGTGCTAGAGTTCTAGCGTACAATGAGCAGTTCTTC.

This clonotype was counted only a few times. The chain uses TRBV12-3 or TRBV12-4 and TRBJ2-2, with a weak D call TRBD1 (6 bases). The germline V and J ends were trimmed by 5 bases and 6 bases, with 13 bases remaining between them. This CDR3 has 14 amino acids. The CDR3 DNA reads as TGTGCCAGCAGTCCCCAGGGGATGGCCGGGGAGCTGTTTTTT. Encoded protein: CASSPQGMAGELFF.

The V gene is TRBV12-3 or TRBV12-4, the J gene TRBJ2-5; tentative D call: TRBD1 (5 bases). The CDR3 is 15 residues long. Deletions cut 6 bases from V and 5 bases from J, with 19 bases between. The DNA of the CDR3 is TGTGCCAGCAGCCCTCGGGCTACGCCAGGGGAGACCCAGTACTTC. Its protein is CASSPRATPGETQYF.

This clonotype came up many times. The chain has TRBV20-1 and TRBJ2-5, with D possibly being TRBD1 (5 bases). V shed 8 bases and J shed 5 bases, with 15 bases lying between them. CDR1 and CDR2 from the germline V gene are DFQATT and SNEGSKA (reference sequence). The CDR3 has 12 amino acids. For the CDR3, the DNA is TGCAGTCCTCGGCCAGGGTTCGAGACCCAGTACTTC. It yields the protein CSPRPGFETQYF.

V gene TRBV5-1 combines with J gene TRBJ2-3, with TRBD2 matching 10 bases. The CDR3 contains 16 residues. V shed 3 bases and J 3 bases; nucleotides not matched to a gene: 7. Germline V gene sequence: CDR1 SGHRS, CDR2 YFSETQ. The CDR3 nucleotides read TGCGCCAGCAGCTCTTCCGCTAGCGGGAGAACAGATACGCAGTATTTT. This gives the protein CASSSSASGRTDTQYF.

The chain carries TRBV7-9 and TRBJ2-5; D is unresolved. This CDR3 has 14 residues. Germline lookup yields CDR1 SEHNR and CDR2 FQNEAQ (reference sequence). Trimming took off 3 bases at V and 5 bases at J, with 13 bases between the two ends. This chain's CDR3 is CASSLRTVGETQYF. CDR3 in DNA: TGTGCCAGCAGCTTGAGGACGGTGGGCGAGACCCAGTACTTC.

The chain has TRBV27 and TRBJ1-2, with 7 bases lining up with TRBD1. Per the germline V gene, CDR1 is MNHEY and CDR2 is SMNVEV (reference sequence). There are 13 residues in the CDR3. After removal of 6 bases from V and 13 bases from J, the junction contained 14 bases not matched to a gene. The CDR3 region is CASRRGDRTLPTF. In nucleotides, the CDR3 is TGTGCCAGCAGGAGAGGGGACAGAACTTTGCCCACCTTC.

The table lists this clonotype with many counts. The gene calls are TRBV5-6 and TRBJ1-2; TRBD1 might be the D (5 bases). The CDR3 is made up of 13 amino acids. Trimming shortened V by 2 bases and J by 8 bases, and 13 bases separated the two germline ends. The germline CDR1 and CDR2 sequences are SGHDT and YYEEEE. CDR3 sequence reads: CASSLAGFGGYTF. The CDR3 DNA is TGTGCCAGCAGCTTAGCAGGGTTTGGCGGCTACACCTTC.

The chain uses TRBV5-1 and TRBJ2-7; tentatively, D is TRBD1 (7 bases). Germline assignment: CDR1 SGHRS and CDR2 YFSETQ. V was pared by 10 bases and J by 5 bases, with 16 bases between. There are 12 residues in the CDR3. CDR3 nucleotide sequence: TGCGCCCCGGTCGGCAGGGGGGACGAGCAGTACTTC. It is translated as CAPVGRGDEQYF.

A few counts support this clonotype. For the CDR3, the DNA is TGTGCCAGCAGCCCCGCGGGGGCTAGCGAGCAGTACTTC. The encoded protein is CASSPAGASEQYF. The rearrangement joins TRBV7-8 to TRBJ2-7, with a weak D call TRBD2 (7 bases). Germline lookup yields CDR1 SGHVS and CDR2 FQNEAQ. Between the trimmed V and J ends, which lost 5 bases and 6 bases, there was a span of 14 bases. The CDR3 contains 13 residues.

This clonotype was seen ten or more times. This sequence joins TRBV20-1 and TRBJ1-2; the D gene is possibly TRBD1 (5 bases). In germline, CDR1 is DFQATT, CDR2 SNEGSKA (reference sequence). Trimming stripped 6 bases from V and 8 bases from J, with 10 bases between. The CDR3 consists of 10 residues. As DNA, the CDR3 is TGCAGTGCGCGGGAGGGGGGCTACACCTTC. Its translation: CSAREGGYTF.

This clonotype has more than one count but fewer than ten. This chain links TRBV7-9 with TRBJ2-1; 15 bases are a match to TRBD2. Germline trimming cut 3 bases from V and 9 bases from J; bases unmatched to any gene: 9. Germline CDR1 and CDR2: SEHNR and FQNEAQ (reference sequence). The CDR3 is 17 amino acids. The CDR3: CASSLPGLAGGQSEQFF. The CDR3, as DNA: TGTGCCAGCAGCTTGCCCGGACTAGCGGGGGGGCAAAGTGAGCAGTTCTTC.

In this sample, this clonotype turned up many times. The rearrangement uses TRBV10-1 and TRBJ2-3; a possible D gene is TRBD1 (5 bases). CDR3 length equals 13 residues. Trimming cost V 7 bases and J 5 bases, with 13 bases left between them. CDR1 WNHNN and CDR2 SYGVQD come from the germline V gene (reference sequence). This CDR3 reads CASTDSPKDTQYF. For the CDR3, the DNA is TGCGCCAGCACCGACAGTCCAAAAGATACGCAGTATTTT.